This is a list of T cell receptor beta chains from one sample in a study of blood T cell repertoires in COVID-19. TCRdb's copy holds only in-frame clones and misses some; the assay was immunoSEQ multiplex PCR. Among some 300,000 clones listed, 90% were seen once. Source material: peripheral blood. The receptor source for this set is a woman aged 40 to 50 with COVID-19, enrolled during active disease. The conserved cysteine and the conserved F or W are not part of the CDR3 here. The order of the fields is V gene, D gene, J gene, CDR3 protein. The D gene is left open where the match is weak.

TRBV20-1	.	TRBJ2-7	SAWSRFEQY
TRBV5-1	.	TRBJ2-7	ASSFPNSYEQY
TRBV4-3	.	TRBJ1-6	ASSQDLQGSSYNSPLH
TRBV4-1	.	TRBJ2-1	ASSPPPQTESYNEQF
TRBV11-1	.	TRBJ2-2	ASSLGRRANTGELF
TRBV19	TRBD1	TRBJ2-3	ASSTRTGNTDTQY
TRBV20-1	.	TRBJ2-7	SASAPQGTSYEQY
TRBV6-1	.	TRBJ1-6	ASSDRRGNSPLH
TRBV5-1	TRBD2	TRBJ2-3	ASSRTSGSADTQY
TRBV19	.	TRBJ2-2	ASSKEGPQNTGELF
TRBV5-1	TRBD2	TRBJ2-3	ASSLAPGGSTDTQY
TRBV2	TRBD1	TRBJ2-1	ASSLKVRGRSSYNEQF
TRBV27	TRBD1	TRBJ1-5	ASSLIGDRGLNQPQH
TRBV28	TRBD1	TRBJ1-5	ASSLLQGTGH
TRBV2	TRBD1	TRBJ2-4	ASSGQGEDHQY
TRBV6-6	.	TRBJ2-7	ASAWSVGTYEQY
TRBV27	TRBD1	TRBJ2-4	ASSLRVETGLAKNIQY
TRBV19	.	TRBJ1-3	ASSSGTRTAGNTIY
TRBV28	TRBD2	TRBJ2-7	ASTLGGDYEQY
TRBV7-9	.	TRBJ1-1	ASSLSTGNTEAF
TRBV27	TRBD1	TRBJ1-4	ASSPGTGGGEEKLF
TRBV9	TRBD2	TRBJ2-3	ASSASGTSGGGITDTQY
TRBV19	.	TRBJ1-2	ASSIGRGAPSNYGYT
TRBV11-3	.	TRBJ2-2	ASSPTGQGGTGELF
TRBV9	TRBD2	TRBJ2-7	ASSGQRGVYEQY
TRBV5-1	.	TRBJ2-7	ASSLRWGNEQY
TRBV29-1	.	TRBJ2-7	SVKRDTQSYEQY
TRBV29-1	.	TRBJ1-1	SVDIPRNTEAF
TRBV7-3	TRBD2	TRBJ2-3	ASSTAAGGTDTQY
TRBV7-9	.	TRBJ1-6	ASSRKENSPLH
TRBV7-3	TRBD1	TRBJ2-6	ASSLTGGRSGANVLT
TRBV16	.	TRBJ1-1	ASSQSPGSGRLGGAF
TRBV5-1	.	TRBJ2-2	ASMPSLAGVTGELF
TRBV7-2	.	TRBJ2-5	ASSRGETQY
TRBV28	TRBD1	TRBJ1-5	ASSSTPGTGNQPQH
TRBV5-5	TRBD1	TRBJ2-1	ASSQLTGSYNEQF
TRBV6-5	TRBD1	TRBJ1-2	ASTKGTGYGYT
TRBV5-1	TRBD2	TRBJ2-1	ASSLELAGGPGEQF
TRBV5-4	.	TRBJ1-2	ASSLNRIYGYT
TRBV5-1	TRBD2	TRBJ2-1	ASRMASGYNEQF
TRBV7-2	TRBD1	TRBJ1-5	ASSLGQGQPQH
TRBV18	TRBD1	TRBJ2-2	ASSSAGQGTGELF
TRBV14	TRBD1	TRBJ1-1	ASSLTDRPEGEAF
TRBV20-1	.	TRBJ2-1	SGSRYNEQF
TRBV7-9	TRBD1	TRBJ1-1	ASIDGQGFVGRTEAF
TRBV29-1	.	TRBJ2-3	SVEDLPDTQY
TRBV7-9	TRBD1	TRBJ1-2	ASSSPDRVHYGYT
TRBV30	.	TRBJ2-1	AWSRISRNSYNEQF
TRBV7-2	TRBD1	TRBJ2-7	ASSLRTGDEQY
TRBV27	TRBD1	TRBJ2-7	ASSLDQGALGQY
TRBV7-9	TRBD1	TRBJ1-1	ASSSGAGGFHTEAF
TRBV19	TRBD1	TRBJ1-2	ATRQGPGDYGYT
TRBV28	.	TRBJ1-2	ASSGGSYGYT
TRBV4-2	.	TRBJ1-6	ASSGDNRSPLH
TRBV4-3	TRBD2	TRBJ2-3	ASSQDFRGRTTDTQY
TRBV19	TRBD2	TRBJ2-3	ASSMGAGRDTQY
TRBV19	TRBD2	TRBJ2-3	ASSMTLAGGPTDTQY
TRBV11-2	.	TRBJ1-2	ASSSWTGYYGYT